Described below is a single T cell receptor beta chain sequence and its context. This clonotype was counted once. Its antigen is still unknown. Base-call qualities are not available, and no considerably larger clone is one nucleotide away. One read alone provides weak support. V is reduced by 0 bases and J by 13 bases, leaving a spacing of 7 bases between them. From cysteine to phenylalanine, the CDR3 is 12 amino acids long. The sequence is cut down to CDR3 DNA, 36 bases in frame from base 1. CDR1 and CDR2 (LGHDT, YNNKEL) derive from the germline V gene (reference sequence). This entry is derived from a study of blood T cells in healthy people across ages (dated by TCRdb to between 2014 and 2017). About the full investigation: Template switching captured roughly one uniquely barcoded TCR beta cDNA molecule per two T cells in model experiments. To track age-related changes in TCR beta repertoire diversity, the study relied on deep sequencing normalized with unique cDNA molecular identifiers. The donors were divided into four age groups: young (average roughly 17 years), middle-aged (about 40), aged (around 59) and long-lived (roughly 86). To avoid experimental bias, donors of different ages were randomly spread across the sequencing lanes. Two additional independent replicas of 1 million unique cDNA reads from the same blood draw were analyzed for two donors (one aged 18 to 30 and one aged 80 or older). The investigation overall reported the following: Compared with the aged group, the long-lived group had more naive CD4+ T cells, fewer expanded clones and increased TCR diversity, a pattern suggesting age selection. Estimates of total diversity based on one million sequenced T cells were considered lower bounds and underestimates. Because the CMV infection status of the donors was unknown, age-related changes in expanded clonotypes may potentially have been confounded. As age increased, observed TCR beta diversity per million T cells dropped in a roughly linear way, and a significant reduction was already evident by age around 41. Bulk unsorted PBMC profiling prevented conclusive comparison of naive and antigen-experienced compartments. Observed TCR beta diversity correlated strongly with the percentage of naive T cells measured by flow cytometry.

The donors were some 39 Caucasian individuals from Russia, aged 6 to 90 years, who were systemically healthy. Each donor gave ten milliliters of peripheral blood, collected into EDTA-treated Vacutainer tubes. PBMCs were isolated by Ficoll-Paque density-gradient centrifugation, with at least 6 million obtained per sample. Total RNA, at least 6 micrograms per sample, was extracted from PBMCs with Trizol reagent. The percentages of naive CD45RAhigh/CD27high T cells were determined by flow cytometry on a PBMC aliquot from every donor. Libraries were built with 5' RACE. TCRdb names Illumina HiSeq 2500 as the instrument used. A second PCR of about 6 to 11 cycles was performed with a sample-barcoded 5' primer and a J-beta primer mix. A template-switch 5' adaptor carrying 12 random nucleotides introduced a unique molecular identifier onto each TCR beta cDNA molecule. At least 2.5 million CDR3-containing paired-end reads were obtained from each sample. All of the RNA was converted into first-strand cDNA using the Mint cDNA synthesis kit, with a TRBC-specific oligonucleotide serving as the primer. Following uracil-DNA glycosylase treatment, a first 18-cycle PCR with universal primers M1SS and BC2_uni_R was performed on all cDNA. In the authors' own workflow: Each sample was normalized by randomly selecting 1 million high-quality reads, each carrying a distinct molecular identifier. Reads sharing molecular identifiers were discarded rather than binned into consensus sequences. MiTCR, set to a Q25 quality threshold and the strictest error-elimination algorithm, was used for CDR3 identification, clonotype clustering and error correction. A nonparametric unseen species model using Euler transformation provided a lower-bound estimate of total TCR beta diversity. The raw public reads went through TCRdb reprocessing: fastp at Q25, MiXCR clone calling, in-frame beta chains kept. Rows are combined by CDR3 protein, so each entry shows the most common genes and DNA. TCRdb's processing, not the study's, gives the V and J calls here. Counted in this sample were hundreds of thousands of distinct CDR3 sequences; roughly 41% of them appeared once. About 32% of the sample is held by the ten biggest clonotypes.

The clonotype was recovered from a man aged 80 or over in good health. The V and J segments used are TRBV3-1 and TRBJ1-6, with no confident D gene call. The sequenced sample was blood. The bases read TGTGCCAGCAGCCAAGATCTTGGGCCCCTCCACTTT. This translates into CASSQDLGPLHF.